This T cell receptor (beta chain) was obtained from a study of blood T cell repertoires in COVID-19. Study in general: The United States, Italy and Spain were the sources of the acute and convalescent COVID-19 samples. PBMCs, B-cell-depleted T cells, or T cells were the source of the cDNA or gDNA that made up the material.

Study processing details: Reference gene primers were amplified, and this amplification served to estimate nucleated cell counts. Sequenced by immunoSEQ multiplex PCR; TCRdb stores in-frame clones only, minus some. V and J calls and clone size are as listed in that table; D and trimming were resolved from the DNA. The sample includes about 100,000 clones, 85% of them seen just once. CDR1 SNHLY and CDR2 FYNNEI come from the germline V gene. CDR3 length equals 11 residues. Trimming left V 7 bases short and J 1 base short, with 4 bases between. The TCR sequence derives from a man aged 45-65 years with active or convalescent COVID-19. Sequencing was performed on peripheral blood. V gene TRBV2 combines with J gene TRBJ2-5; no firm D call. CDR3 DNA: TGTGCCAGCACAGGCCAAGAGACCCAGTACTTC. It yields the protein CASTGQETQYF. Variable domain in full (rest from reference TRBV2 and TRBJ2-5): EPEVTQTPSHQVTQMGQEVILRCVPISNHLYFYWYRQILGQKVEFLVSFYNNEISEKSEIFDDQFSVERPDGSNFTLKIRSTKLEDSAMYFCASTGQETQYFGPGTRLLVL.